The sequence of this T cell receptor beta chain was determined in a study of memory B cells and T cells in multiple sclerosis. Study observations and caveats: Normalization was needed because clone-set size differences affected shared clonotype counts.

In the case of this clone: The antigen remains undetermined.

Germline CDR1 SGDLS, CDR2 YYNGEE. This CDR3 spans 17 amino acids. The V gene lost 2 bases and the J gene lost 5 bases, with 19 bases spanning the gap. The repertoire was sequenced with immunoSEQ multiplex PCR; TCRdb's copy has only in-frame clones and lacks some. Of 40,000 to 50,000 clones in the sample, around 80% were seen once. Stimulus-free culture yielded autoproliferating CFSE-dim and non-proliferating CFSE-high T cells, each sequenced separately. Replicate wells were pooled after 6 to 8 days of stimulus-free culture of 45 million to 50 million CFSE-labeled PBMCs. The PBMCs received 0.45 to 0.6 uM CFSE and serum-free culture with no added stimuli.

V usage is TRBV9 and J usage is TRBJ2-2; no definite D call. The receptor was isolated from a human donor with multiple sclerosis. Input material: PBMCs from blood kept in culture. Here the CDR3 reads CASSVAFLPVGTGELFF. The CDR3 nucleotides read TGTGCCAGCAGCGTTGCTTTTTTACCCGTGGGTACCGGGGAGCTGTTTTTT.